The rows below give T cell receptor beta chains drawn from one sample of a study of control samples from healthy donors and cancer patients. Method: immunoSEQ multiplex PCR; TCRdb's copy keeps in-frame clones and lacks some. The profile shows around 170,000 clones, roughly 89% of them singletons. The material sequenced was blood. All receptors derive from a woman between 50 and 59 years old in good health. Each CDR3 is given with its conserved first and last residue. D genes are given only for firm matches. Clone size is stated in some rows and not others, as once, few, many or a class when expanded.

clone size | J gene | V gene | CDR3 length | D gene | CDR3 DNA | CDR3 protein
NA | TRBJ1-3 | TRBV18 | 16 | NA | TGTGCCAGCTCACCTGCAGGGCTCTACTCTGGAAACACCATATATTTT | CASSPAGLYSGNTIYF
NA | TRBJ1-4 | TRBV20-1 | 11 | NA | TGCAGTGCTAGCCCCCGAGGACGCCCGTTTTTT | CSASPRGRPFF
NA | TRBJ1-2 | TRBV7-2 | 13 | NA | TGTGCCAGCAGCCCCAACAGGCGGGATGGCTACACCTTC | CASSPNRRDGYTF
once | TRBJ2-1 | TRBV21-1 | 23 | NA | TGTGCCAGCAGCAAAAAGAGGGACAGGGTAAGACGGAACCACACCCGGAGCTACAATGAGCAGTTCTTC | CASSKKRDRVRRNHTRSYNEQFF
NA | TRBJ2-3 | TRBV3-1/TRBV3-2 | 14 | NA | TGTGCCAGCAGCTACGGGCATGGGACAGATACGCAGTATTTT | CASSYGHGTDTQYF
once | TRBJ1-2 | TRBV25-1 | 13 | NA | TGTGCCAGCAGTGAATATCAGGGGTTTGGCTACACCTTC | CASSEYQGFGYTF
NA | TRBJ1-2 | TRBV19 | 12 | NA | TGTGCCAGTAGTATCTTCGATTCTGGCTACACCTTC | CASSIFDSGYTF
NA | TRBJ2-5 | TRBV5-1 | 15 | NA | TGCGCCAGCAGCACCGACAACGGGGGCCGGGGGACCCAGTACTTC | CASSTDNGGRGTQYF
NA | TRBJ2-5 | TRBV5-1 | 16 | TRBD2 | TGCGCCAGCAGCTTTCGACTAGCCTGGGCGTATGAGACCCAGTACTTC | CASSFRLAWAYETQYF
NA | TRBJ1-5 | TRBV19 | 13 | NA | TGTGCCAGTAGGAGAGAGGGCTATCAGCCCCAGCATTTT | CASRREGYQPQHF
NA | TRBJ1-2 | TRBV30 | 14 | NA | TGTGCCTGGAGTACTGGACTGCCGGCCTATGGCTACACCTTC | CAWSTGLPAYGYTF
NA | TRBJ1-1 | TRBV9 | 15 | NA | TGTGCCAGCAGCTCTCGGGACCCAAGACCCACTGAAGCTTTCTTT | CASSSRDPRPTEAFF
few | TRBJ1-1 | TRBV2 | 13 | NA | TGTGCCAGCACGCGCGGGTTGAACACTGAAGCTTTCTTT | CASTRGLNTEAFF
NA | TRBJ1-2 | TRBV28 | 15 | NA | TGTGCCAGCAGTTATCAGGGGTCAGCTAACTATGGCTACACCTTC | CASSYQGSANYGYTF
NA | TRBJ1-1 | TRBV12-3/TRBV12-4 | 13 | NA | TGTGCCAGCAGTTTATTGCGAGAGACTGAAGCTTTCTTT | CASSLLRETEAFF
few | TRBJ2-1 | TRBV24-1 | 16 | NA | TGTGCCACCGCGGCACGATCGACAGCCGCGTACAATGAGCAGTTCTTC | CATAARSTAAYNEQFF
NA | TRBJ1-2 | TRBV7-9 | 16 | TRBD1 | TGTGCCAGCAGCACACCGGACAGGGCGCTACTCTATGGCTACACCTTC | CASSTPDRALLYGYTF
few | TRBJ2-5 | TRBV7-3 | 13 | NA | TGTGCCAGCAGCTTTGGCTCGACGGAGACCCAGTACTTC | CASSFGSTETQYF
once | TRBJ1-2 | TRBV2 | 13 | NA | TGTGCCAGCACCGTGGGACAAAGAGGTGGCTACACCTTC | CASTVGQRGGYTF
NA | TRBJ2-2 | TRBV3-1/TRBV3-2 | 14 | NA | TGTGCCAGCAGCCAAGGACAATACACCGGGGAGCTGTTTTTT | CASSQGQYTGELFF
NA | TRBJ1-2 | TRBV3-1/TRBV3-2 | 14 | NA | TGTGCCAGCAGCCAATTGACAGCTAACTATGGCTACACCTTC | CASSQLTANYGYTF
NA | TRBJ2-3 | TRBV11-3 | 15 | NA | TGTGCCAGCAGCTCCGGACAGGGAGGGACAGATACGCAGTATTTT | CASSSGQGGTDTQYF
NA | TRBJ2-7 | TRBV28 | 14 | NA | TGTGCCAGCCGTCCCGGGACGTTTACCTACGAGCAGTACTTC | CASRPGTFTYEQYF
NA | TRBJ1-3 | TRBV28 | 14 | NA | TGTGCCAGCAGTTTACGGGGGCTGGGAAACACCATATATTTT | CASSLRGLGNTIYF
NA | TRBJ2-2 | TRBV5-6 | 15 | NA | TGTGCCAGCAGCTTGGTGGAGCGGAGCACCGGGGAGCTGTTTTTT | CASSLVERSTGELFF
NA | TRBJ2-3 | TRBV5-4 | 16 | TRBD2 | TGTGCCAGCAGCTTGGACCTAGCGGGTAGCACAGATACGCAGTATTTT | CASSLDLAGSTDTQYF
NA | TRBJ2-1 | TRBV4-2 | 15 | NA | TGTGCCAGCAGCCAAGAGGACCACTCCTACAATGAGCAGTTCTTC | CASSQEDHSYNEQFF
NA | TRBJ2-3 | TRBV15 | 17 | TRBD2 | TGTGCCACCAGCGGCCGACTAGCGGGGGGGGAAGTTCATACGCAGTATTTT | CATSGRLAGGEVHTQYF
NA | TRBJ1-2 | TRBV6-5 | 12 | TRBD1 | TGTGCCAGCAAAAAGGGGGCAGAAGGCTACACCTTC | CASKKGAEGYTF
NA | TRBJ2-1 | TRBV7-2 | 16 | TRBD2 | TGTGCCAGCAGCCAATCTAGCGGGGGGGCGAACAATGAGCAGTTCTTC | CASSQSSGGANNEQFF
NA | TRBJ2-3 | TRBV11-2 | 16 | NA | TGTGCCAGCAGCTTCATGCTAGCAGGGGGCACAGATACGCAGTATTTT | CASSFMLAGGTDTQYF
NA | TRBJ1-3 | TRBV6-2/TRBV6-3 | 16 | NA | TGTGCCAGCAGTTACTCGAACGCCTACTCTGGAAACACCATATATTTT | CASSYSNAYSGNTIYF
few | TRBJ2-7 | TRBV3-1/TRBV3-2 | 16 | NA | TGTGCCAGCAGCCAAGATGGGGGCCTTAGCTCCTACGAGCAGTACTTC | CASSQDGGLSSYEQYF
NA | TRBJ1-1 | TRBV9 | 14 | TRBD1 | TGTGCCAGCAGCGGGGACAGGTGGAGCACTGAAGCTTTCTTT | CASSGDRWSTEAFF
NA | TRBJ2-2 | TRBV20-1 | 11 | NA | TGCAGTGCTAGAGACAGGGGGGAGCTGTTTTTT | CSARDRGELFF
NA | TRBJ2-5 | TRBV15 | 17 | NA | TGTGCCACCAGCAGAGATCCCTCCACTAGCTTACAAGAGACCCAGTACTTC | CATSRDPSTSLQETQYF
few | TRBJ1-2 | TRBV19 | 16 | TRBD1 | TGTGCCAGTAGATCGATACGGGACAGGGGGTCGGTCGGCTACACCTTC | CASRSIRDRGSVGYTF
once | TRBJ1-2 | TRBV3-1/TRBV3-2 | 16 | NA | TGTGCCAGCAGCCAAGGCCCTGCGGGGGGCGGCTATGGCTACACCTTC | CASSQGPAGGGYGYTF
NA | TRBJ2-7 | TRBV4-3 | 15 | TRBD1 | TGCGCCAGCAGCCAAGCCGGGACAGGGGCCTACGAGCAGTACTTC | CASSQAGTGAYEQYF
NA | TRBJ2-5 | TRBV28 | 13 | NA | TGTGCCAGCACCCATGGGGGCAGGGAGACCCAGTACTTC | CASTHGGRETQYF